Presented here are 10 T cell receptor beta chains from one specimen sequenced in a study of T cells after yellow fever vaccination. TCRdb analysed the 5' RACE reads with MiXCR anew, one entry per CDR3 protein. Here the sample spans over 25,000 distinct CDR3 sequences, about 10% being singletons. Sequencing used PBMCs, either bulk or a sorted T-cell subset (CD4+, CD8+, memory, or dextramer-sorted; not recorded which), obtained approximately 16 days after the first yellow fever vaccination. These receptors were obtained from a man younger than 35 who received the YFV17D yellow fever vaccine.

This clonotype was seen at least ten times. This chain links TRBV5-1 with TRBJ2-5, with TRBD2 matching over 8 bases. This CDR3 is 16 amino acids long. With V trimmed by 1 base and J by 2 bases, 7 bases remained unmatched. The germline CDR1 and CDR2 sequences are SGHRS and YFSETQ. The CDR3 coding sequence is TGCGCCAGCAGCTTGTCTCGCGGGGGGAATCAAGAGACCCAGTACTTC. Translating it yields CASSLSRGGNQETQYF.

There are many counts of this clonotype. The J gene is TRBJ2-1, the V gene TRBV5-1; D might be TRBD2 (5 bases). CDR3 length: 14 amino acids. Germline lookup yields CDR1 SGHRS and CDR2 YFSETQ. Trimming shortened V by 0 bases and J by 9 bases, and 13 bases separated the two germline ends. Here the CDR3 DNA reads TGCGCCAGCAGCTTGGGTCCTTTCGCGGGTGAGCAGTTCTTC. Translated: CASSLGPFAGEQFF. The variable domain in full, with the rest retrieved from reference TRBV5-1 and TRBJ2-1, is KAGVTQTPRYLIKTRGQQVTLSCSPISGHRSVSWYQQTPGQGLQFLFEYFSETQRNKGNFPGRFSGRQFSNSRSEMNVSTLELGDSALYLCASSLGPFAGEQFFGPGTRLTVL.

Many counts were recorded for this clonotype. The chain links TRBV7-2 to TRBJ1-6; 7 bases agree with TRBD1. V was pared by 4 bases and J by 7 bases, with 4 bases of the junction left unmatched. In germline, CDR1 is SGHTA, CDR2 FQGNSA. The CDR3 has 14 residues. Here the CDR3 DNA reads TGTGCCAGCAGCTCACAGGGGCCCAATTCACCCCTCCACTTT. Amino acid sequence: CASSSQGPNSPLHF.

Only a few counts were recorded for this clonotype. The V gene is TRBV5-1, the J gene TRBJ2-3; 8 positions agree with TRBD1. Per the germline V gene, CDR1 is SGHRS and CDR2 is YFSETQ. The CDR3 is made up of 18 amino acids. Trimming cost V 0 bases and J 0 bases; bases outside gene matches: 9. The CDR3 sequence: CASSLAPGGEGSTDTQYF. DNA for the CDR3: TGCGCCAGCAGCTTGGCCCCAGGGGGCGAGGGAAGCACAGATACGCAGTATTTT. Full variable domain (remainder filled in from reference TRBV5-1 and TRBJ2-3): KAGVTQTPRYLIKTRGQQVTLSCSPISGHRSVSWYQQTPGQGLQFLFEYFSETQRNKGNFPGRFSGRQFSNSRSEMNVSTLELGDSALYLCASSLAPGGEGSTDTQYFGPGTRLTVL.

This clonotype was picked up many times. The chain is built from TRBV28 and TRBJ2-3, with 8 positions matching TRBD2. This CDR3 is built from 16 residues. After removal of 5 bases from V and 3 bases from J, the junction contained 10 bases not matched to a gene. Germline CDR1 is MDHEN and CDR2 is SYDVKM. The CDR3 sequence: CASSSGSGVGTDTQYF. The CDR3 DNA reads as TGTGCCAGCAGTAGCGGTAGCGGGGTGGGGACAGATACGCAGTATTTT.

This clonotype was recorded at least ten times. This chain connects TRBV12-3 or TRBV12-4 to TRBJ1-1; D might be TRBD1 (6 bases). This CDR3 spans 14 amino acids. Deletions cut 6 bases from V and 5 bases from J, with 16 bases between. CDR3 bases: TGTGCCAGCAGCCCGACAGGAAAGGGGACTGAAGCTTTCTTT. It is translated as CASSPTGKGTEAFF.

This clonotype came up many times. The rearrangement uses TRBV18 and TRBJ2-7, with D hard to call. Germline V gene data show CDR1 as KGHSH and CDR2 as LQKENI. CDR3 length: 14 residues. Trimming took 4 bases from V and 3 from J, leaving 13 bases between them. CDR3 in amino acids: CASSLEAADYEQYV. CDR3 coding DNA: TGTGCCAGCTCACTCGAAGCCGCGGACTACGAGCAGTACGTC.

In the case of this clonotype: A much larger clone lies one base from this, so it may be a read error. V and J are TRBV20-1 and TRBJ1-5, with D unclear. This CDR3 region has 12 residues. The V and J ends lost 3 bases and 12 bases respectively, with 15 bases between them. Per germline, CDR1 DFQATT and CDR2 SNEGSKA (reference sequence). In nucleotides, the CDR3 is TGCAGTGCTAGGTCGAACTCCGGGCACCAGCATTTT. Translated, it gives CSARSNSGHQHF.

Turning to this clonotype: Being one base from a much bigger clone, this may be a read error. The CDR3: CASRTGGGQPQHF. As DNA, the CDR3 is TGTGCCAGCCGTACAGGGGGAGGACAGCCCCAGCATTTT. V gene TRBV14 combines with J gene TRBJ1-5, with TRBD1 matching 8 bases. Germline lookup yields CDR1 SGHDN and CDR2 FVKESK. V lost 8 bases, J lost 7 bases, and 7 bases stayed unmatched. The CDR3 covers 13 residues.

Regarding this clonotype: This sequence may be a read error, since a much larger clone differs from it by one base. This chain links TRBV10-3 with TRBJ2-7; 10 nucleotides match TRBD1. The CDR3 extends over 12 amino acids. The germline V gene has CDR1 ENHRY and CDR2 SYGVKD. The chain's CDR3 is CAIKGPGQGGSF. The CDR3, as DNA: TGTGCCATCAAAGGACCCGGACAGGGGGGATCCTTC.